The present TCR beta chain was sequenced within a study of cytomegalovirus exposure and HLA in healthy donors (dated by TCRdb to about 2017). Concerning the study at large: According to an earlier analysis of several hundred of the donors, some 180 million T cells yielded roughly 110 million unique TCR beta sequences and 250 to 350 Gb of sequence data. The study aimed to test whether cataloging public T cell receptors could reveal signatures of past pathogen exposure. Typing coverage varied by locus: roughly 620-640 donors for A, B, C, DRB1 and DQB1; about 520 for DQA1; around 610 for DPA1; fewer than 480 for DPB1. HLA typing included class I and class II loci at four-digit resolution. A separate validation cohort of more than 100 different subjects was used in addition to the approximately 700-subject first cohort. A later analysis re-examined previously published TCR beta repertoires from more than 600 donors and added high-resolution HLA genotyping to investigate patterns of TCR occurrence. Of the roughly 400 genotyped donors, 75% to 85% were placed in the genetic ancestry cluster associated with self-reported Caucasian donors. Donor age, sex, ethnicity and CMV serostatus were compiled together with the repertoire data. The study used immunosequencing to profile the T cell repertoires of some 600 subjects and linked those repertoires to cytomegalovirus serostatus. A later genetic analysis took genome-wide SNP genotypes for about 65% of the 666 donors and used that subset as a discovery cohort. In an earlier analysis of 550 to 700 of the donors, high-throughput TCR beta sequencing was used to judge whether each TCR beta V gene segment behaved as functional or pseudogenic. Among roughly 370 genotyped donors of the cohort, an average of 235,054 unique TCR beta nucleotide sequences were sequenced per donor, around 20% of them non-productive. Rather than drawing on any new phenotypic data, the later analysis identified candidate immune exposures from TCR beta sequences and the way those sequences occurred across donors. All discovery cohort repertoires had been generated using a single sequencing platform. About five DR-DQ haplotypes were handled as single units for association and clustering because linkage in the cohort was strong. To predict cytomegalovirus infection status, the study brought together high-throughput TCR immunosequencing, statistical association of individual TCRs with disease status, and machine learning. About 280 gigabases of sequencing data and roughly 81 million unique TCR sequences made up an early release that covered several hundred HLA-typed donors. Study-level results and caveats: A later analysis reported that several top co-occurrence clusters appeared linked to parvovirus B19, influenza, CMV and Epstein-Barr virus. A later analysis found that TCR association rates varied across HLA loci, with DRB1 alleles showing the most associated TCRs and HLA-C alleles the fewest. A later genetic analysis associated a missense DCLRE1C variant with V-gene and J-gene trimming of TCR beta chains, and an independent cohort replicated the association. In vitro tests confirmed that a few of the cytomegalovirus-associated TCR beta chains recognize cytomegalovirus antigens. When HLA alleles, especially DR and DQ, strongly co-occurred, attributing TCR associations to individual alleles was difficult. The sequencing pipeline was judged likely to have produced a cluster of highly shared sequence variants as a technical artifact. Compared with the approximately 670-donor mean, donors in an Asian-associated ancestry cluster had fewer N-insertions in productive TCRs, according to a later genetic analysis. Broadly in line with IMGT annotations, most TCR beta V segments showed up in productive rearrangements about 87% or about 30% of the time in an earlier analysis of several hundred of the donors. While some public TCRs were present in many individuals, most TCR sequences turned up only very rarely across donors. In a later analysis, HLA-associated TCR beta chains were found to be more clonally expanded and to have lower generation probabilities than equally common non-associated chains. CMV serostatus was the only immune exposure information available for the cohort. In the study, approximately 160 TCR beta chains were listed as associated with cytomegalovirus. A further reported finding was that TCR beta sequences accurately predicted the HLA-A and HLA-B alleles for most subjects in the first cohort. Because counts were too low, roughly 16 rarely observed V segments, including chromosome 9 orphons, were left out of the earlier analysis of some 600 of the donors. Presence/absence analyses assumed roughly uniform sequencing depth across donors, an assumption that may not hold. HLA typing was unavailable for some donors at each locus, so association tests used only the typed subset. At a false discovery rate of 0.05, a later analysis linked 16,000 or so TCR beta sequences to specific HLA alleles. This cohort had only TCR beta chains sequenced, and the lack of alpha or paired-chain data limited which features could be detected. In a later analysis, most CMV-associated TCR beta chains were found to appear HLA-restricted, with HLA associations seemingly driven largely by CMV exposure. The classifier was reported to diagnose cytomegalovirus status with high specificity and sensitivity in both the original and validation cohorts. Some IMGT-functional V segments, including TRBV6-2 and TRBV6-3, could not be distinguished by the 87-base-pair reads and were therefore excluded. The authors suggested that the approach could potentially be generalized to other disease states and immunological phenotypes. Correlated functional status among segregating V segments might be attributable to linkage disequilibrium, but an unknown experimental factor could not be ruled out.

The protocol used for the library was the immunoSEQ multiplex PCR assay. The multiplex PCR relied on a mix of 60 forward primers for TCR Vbeta segments and 13 reverse primers for TCR Jbeta segments. A multiplex PCR assay on genomic DNA amplified the CDR3 region of rearranged TCR beta genes. Amplified TCR beta libraries were sequenced as 87-base-pair reads on the Illumina HiSeq System. Concerning the study's data processing: A later analysis tallied roughly 80 million unique TCR beta chains across the 700 or so repertoires, and about 12 million of those chains were shared by two or more donors. Raw reads were error-corrected and collapsed into unique sequences by a nearest-neighbor algorithm in which closely related sequences were merged to remove PCR and sequencing errors. Alignment of CDR3 sequences to IMGT reference sequences was used to assign V, D and J gene segments. Each retained sequence needed at least a six-nucleotide match to both a V gene segment and a J gene segment. A rearrangement was called productive if the CDR3 had no stop codons and remained in frame with V and J, and every other rearrangement was called non-productive. Following IMGT convention, CDR3 was defined as the stretch from the second conserved V-encoded cysteine up to the conserved J-encoded phenylalanine. Sequences without an unambiguous match to a single V gene segment were excluded from the earlier analysis of about 640 of the donors. An earlier analysis of several hundred of the donors called V segments functional above 56.7% productive rearrangements and segregating when the between-donor standard deviation exceeded 5%. A statistical classification framework was built for diagnosing cytomegalovirus status from the catalog of TCR beta chain sequences. In a later analysis, V and J genes were assigned by comparing TCR nucleotide sequences against IMGT/GENE-DB human TR gene sequences. A later analysis assigned CDR3 sequences and most-parsimonious VDJ recombination scenarios with the TCRdist pipeline. In a later analysis, every TCR beta chain was defined by the combination of its CDR3 amino acid sequence and its V-gene family, and reads without a unique V-gene family were dropped. To address suspected cross-contamination and a sequencing artifact, a later analysis removed some 620 highly shared, low-generation-probability nucleotide sequences. For each public chain, a later analysis derived a clonal expansion index from normalized ranks of inferred template counts within each repertoire. A later analysis computed generation probabilities with a VDJ recombination model fitted to out-of-frame rearrangements, and checked the results against IGoR. In a later analysis, hypergeometric tests were used to score TCR-TCR, TCR-HLA and TCR-CMV co-occurrence, with a repertoire-size bias correction applied to TCR pairs. A later analysis estimated false discovery rates by permuting HLA or CMV assignments 20 times. A later analysis grouped co-occurring TCRs with DBSCAN, adding TCRdist sequence similarity when clustering within HLA-allele-positive subsets. For co-occurrence clustering, repertoires with fewer than 30,000 or more than 120,000 public chains were excluded, along with four or five repertoires with anomalous nucleotide sharing. TCRdb re-hosts the immuneACCESS table, in-frame sequences only. Its copies lack some clones; in the studies checked, an unresolved V gene accounts for under half of them, and the cause for the rest is not known. The V and J calls and clone size come from that table; D and trimming were worked out from the DNA. The sample contains some 150,000 clones, about 80% of them found a single time. The biggest ten clones account for over 3% of the sample.

The cohort was made up of roughly 670 healthy bone marrow donors. All cohort members were sampled while nominally healthy, although unrecorded immune exposures were likely present. The donor was CMV seronegative and was included in the group of a few hundred seronegative cohort members. Every donor gave a peripheral blood sample, and the peripheral blood mononuclear cells from that sample were used for TCR beta sequencing. Genomic DNA was extracted from the blood cell samples with the Qiagen DNeasy Blood Extraction Kit. This clone was picked up a small number of times. Its antigen is unknown. Base-call qualities are not available, and no considerably larger clone is one nucleotide away. The sample holds other DNA sequences that translate to the same CDR3. Taken from cysteine to phenylalanine, the CDR3 has 16 residues. CDR3 DNA only is kept here, 48 bases in frame from base 1. Trimmed from V: 3 bases; trimmed from J: 1 base; junction bases lacking a gene match: 3. Sequences SGHRS (CDR1) and YFSETQ (CDR2) are obtained from the germline V gene.

This sequence was found in a woman in her thirties or forties in good health and CMV-seronegative. The chain couples TRBV5-1 to TRBJ2-5, and 13 junctional nucleotides match TRBD2. Material: PBMCs. The DNA sequence reads TGCGCCAGCAGCTCTGGACTAGCGGGGGCCCAAGAGACCCAGTACTTC. It encodes CASSSGLAGAQETQYF.